This TCR beta chain derives from a study of T-cell memory formation after mild COVID-19. This CDR3 contains 14 residues. The germline V gene encodes CDR1 GTSNPN and CDR2 SVGIG (reference sequence). V shed 2 bases and J shed 1 base, with 8 bases lying between them. TCRdb called the 5' RACE reads again in MiXCR, with one record for every CDR3 protein. The table lists around 310,000 distinct CDR3 sequences, 14% of them singletons, with over 20% in the top ten. This clonotype was seen a handful of times. J is TRBJ2-2 and V is TRBV30; D gene unclear. The sample consisted of PBMCs or a T cell subset sorted from them (not recorded which). This sequence originates from a man younger than 35 who had mild COVID-19 (a few samples of this study predate the infection). Cell type and time point are not known. CDR3 sequence: CAWSSGLNTGELFF. The CDR3 DNA is TGTGCCTGGAGTTCCGGGTTGAACACCGGGGAGCTGTTTTTT.